This T cell receptor (beta chain) originates from a study of blood T cells in healthy people across ages (dated by TCRdb to 2014 to 2015). As for the study more broadly: Template switching captured roughly one uniquely barcoded TCR beta cDNA molecule per two T cells in model experiments. Age-related changes in TCR beta repertoire diversity were measured in the study by deep sequencing normalized with unique cDNA molecular identifiers. Four age groups were formed from the donors: young (average about 17 years), middle-aged (approximately 41), aged (over 55) and long-lived (approximately 80). To avoid experimental bias, donors of different ages were randomly spread across the sequencing lanes. Using the same blood draw, the study looked at two additional independent replicas of 1 million unique cDNA reads for two donors, one aged 18 to 30 and the other aged 80 or older. What the authors observed across the whole study: A strong correlation was found between observed TCR beta diversity and the percentage of naive T cells measured by flow cytometry. The long-lived group showed more naive CD4+ T cells, fewer expanded clones and increased TCR diversity than the aged group, suggesting age selection. Total diversity estimates from one million sequenced T cells were considered lower bounds and underestimates. Observed TCR beta diversity per million T cells fell roughly linearly with age, and a significant reduction was already apparent by age roughly 40. Bulk unsorted PBMC profiling prevented conclusive comparison of naive and antigen-experienced compartments. Donor CMV infection status was unknown, potentially confounding age-related changes in expanded clonotypes.

About this clonotype: The target of this receptor is not known. The record has no base qualities; no much larger clone is one base away.

The germline V gene (reference sequence) provides CDR1 DFQATT and CDR2 SNEGSKA. The CDR3 runs 13 residues from the cysteine to the phenylalanine. Only the CDR3 DNA is retained, 39 bases long and in frame from the first base. Trimming at the junction amounts to 6 bases on V and 4 bases on J, and the germline ends lie 15 bases apart. Systemically healthy Caucasian individuals from Russia, 39 in total and aged about 6 to 95 years, were included as donors. Each donor gave ten milliliters of peripheral blood, collected into EDTA-treated Vacutainer tubes. Ficoll-Paque density-gradient centrifugation was used to isolate PBMCs, with at least 6.5 million obtained per sample. Total RNA, at least 5.5 micrograms per sample, was extracted from PBMCs with Trizol reagent. For every donor, an aliquot of PBMCs went through flow cytometry to measure the percentages of naive CD45RAhigh/CD27high T cells. The library was built by means of 5' RACE. Instrument on record: Illumina HiSeq 2500. A second PCR of about 7 to 12 cycles was run with a J-beta primer mix and a sample-barcoded 5' primer. A unique molecular identifier was introduced onto each TCR beta cDNA molecule by a template-switch 5' adaptor carrying 12 random nucleotides. At least 2.5 million CDR3-containing paired-end reads were obtained from each sample. All of the RNA was converted into first-strand cDNA using the Mint cDNA synthesis kit, with a TRBC-specific oligonucleotide serving as the primer. Following uracil-DNA glycosylase treatment, all cDNA underwent a first 18-cycle PCR with the universal primers M1SS and BC2_uni_R. The authors' pipeline ran thus. For normalization, 1 million high-quality reads were randomly selected from each sample, with every read carrying a distinct molecular identifier. Reads sharing molecular identifiers were discarded rather than binned into consensus sequences. MiTCR, with a Q25 quality threshold and the strictest error-elimination algorithm, was used for CDR3 identification, clonotype clustering and error correction. A nonparametric unseen species model using Euler transformation provided a lower-bound estimate of total TCR beta diversity. TCRdb ran its own pipeline on the public reads, namely fastp trimming at Q25 and MiXCR clone calling, and kept in-frame beta chains. Rows with a matching CDR3 protein are joined into one entry that keeps the most common DNA and genes. The V and J calls here are based on TCRdb, not the publication. Across this sample there are some 1.6 million distinct CDR3 sequences, with 30% to 40% seen only once. The top ten constitute approximately 10% of the sample.

The chain employs TRBV20-1 and TRBJ1-1; 5 matching bases give a weak D call of TRBD1. Material: blood. This clonotype was sampled from a woman in her 30s in good health. DNA sequence: TGCAGTGCCCCGGGACCCTGGGGCACTGAAGCTTTCTTT. Its product reads: CSAPGPWGTEAFF.